What follows are 28 T cell receptor beta chains derived from one specimen sequenced in a study of response to subunit inactivated influenza vaccine. TCRdb itself ran the RT-PCR reads through MiXCR, one entry per CDR3 protein. The sample contains approximately 500,000 distinct CDR3 sequences, 14% of which appear only once. This material consisted of PBMCs from blood, taken 11 to 12 days after vaccination. Receptor source: a man aged 50-60 years who received an inactivated influenza vaccine.

The rearrangement links TRBV28 to TRBJ2-5; TRBD1 matches 9 bases. The CDR3 totals 14 residues. Germline V gene sequence: CDR1 MDHEN, CDR2 SYDVKM. V shed 6 bases, J shed 6 bases, and the junction held 8 bases outside the gene matches. CDR3 nucleotide sequence: TGTGCCAGCAGGAAAACAGGGGGCGCGAAGACCCAGTACTTC. This gives the protein CASRKTGGAKTQYF. Filled out from reference TRBV28 and TRBJ2-5, the complete variable domain reads DVKVTQSSRYLVKRTGEKVFLECVQDMDHENMFWYRQDPGLGLRLIYFSYDVKMKEKGDIPEGYSVSREKKERFSLILESASTNQTSMYLCASRKTGGAKTQYFGPGTRLLVL.

This clonotype came up a few times. CDR3 sequence reads: CASSAGSTGELFF. Here the CDR3 DNA reads TGTGCCAGCAGTGCAGGGTCCACCGGGGAGCTGTTTTTT. The chain combines TRBV2 with TRBJ2-2, with D tentatively TRBD1 (5 bases). The germline gives CDR1 SNHLY, CDR2 FYNNEI. V gave up 4 bases and J gave up 4 bases, with 7 bases separating them. This CDR3 is built from 13 residues.

The sample holds a few counts of this clonotype. The V call is TRBV7-9, the J call TRBJ2-1, with TRBD2 matching over 12 bases. CDR1 and CDR2 (germline): SEHNR, FQNEAQ (reference sequence). The CDR3 covers 16 residues. Trimming removed 5 bases from V and 4 bases from J; junction bases left unmatched: 6. The CDR3 sequence: CASSPTSGGRYNEQFF. The CDR3 region has the DNA TGTGCCAGCAGCCCGACTAGCGGGGGACGATACAATGAGCAGTTCTTC.

V gene TRBV10-3 combines with J gene TRBJ2-1; TRBD1 matches at 9 bases. Germline V gene lookup returns CDR1 ENHRY and CDR2 SYGVKD. Trimming cost V 4 bases and J 2 bases; bases outside gene matches: 3. CDR3 size: 15 residues. For the CDR3, the DNA is TGTGCCATCAGTGCTACAGGGGGCCCCTACAATGAGCAGTTCTTC. It yields the protein CAISATGGPYNEQFF.

This clonotype has more than one count but fewer than ten. V usage is TRBV7-2 and J usage is TRBJ2-5, with 7 positions matching TRBD1. The CDR3 covers 14 residues. V was pared by 5 bases and J by 3 bases, with 6 bases of the junction left unmatched. CDR1 is SGHTA, CDR2 FQGNSA, per germline. The CDR3 nucleotides are TGTGCCAGCAGCCTCTCCGACAGGGAAGAGACCCAGTACTTC. Its protein is CASSLSDREETQYF.

V and J are TRBV7-2 and TRBJ2-7; 7 nucleotides align to TRBD2. V was pared by 5 bases and J by 5 bases, with 9 bases of the junction left unmatched. Germline V gene lookup returns CDR1 SGHTA and CDR2 FQGNSA. The CDR3 covers 14 residues. CDR3 region: CASSLTGGRDEQYF. DNA of the CDR3: TGTGCCAGCAGCCTCACGGGAGGTAGGGACGAGCAGTACTTC.

The gene calls are TRBV5-1 and TRBJ2-1; TRBD2 matches at 10 bases. V was clipped by 0 bases and J by 8 bases; unmatched bases: 8. From germline, CDR1 is SGHRS and CDR2 YFSETQ. The CDR3 contains 16 residues. The CDR3 spells CASSLVGTSVLDEQFF. The CDR3 nucleotides read TGCGCCAGCAGCTTGGTGGGGACTAGCGTTTTGGATGAGCAGTTCTTC.

Points on this clonotype: Germline and junction disagree at one end, which may indicate a read error. The J gene is TRBJ1-4, the V gene TRBV2, with D maybe TRBD1 (5 bases). The CDR3 is 14 amino acids. Germline V gene sequence: CDR1 SNHLY, CDR2 FYNNEI. CDR3 DNA sequence: TGTGCCAGCAGAGGGACCGTTATGAGGGAAAAACTGATTTTT. Amino acids: CASRGTVMREKLIF.

This clonotype was seen a handful of times. The rearrangement uses TRBV7-9 and TRBJ2-1; D is unclear. V lost 1 base and J lost 9, with 16 bases in between. CDR3 length: 15 residues. Per germline, CDR1 SEHNR and CDR2 FQNEAQ (reference sequence). The CDR3 DNA sequence: TGTGCCAGCAGCTTAGTAGGACCTAGTAACCCTGAGCAGTTCTTC. It codes for CASSLVGPSNPEQFF. Full variable domain (rest looked up from reference TRBV7-9 and TRBJ2-1): DTGVSQNPRHKITKRGQNVTFRCDPISEHNRLYWYRQTLGQGPEFLTYFQNEAQLEKSRLLSDRFSAERPKGSFSTLEIQRTEQGDSAMYLCASSLVGPSNPEQFFGPGTRLTVL.

The chain carries TRBV20-1 and TRBJ1-6; D not certain. V gave up 7 bases and J gave up 0 bases, with 4 bases separating them. The CDR3 length is 12 residues. Looked up from germline, CDR1 is DFQATT and CDR2 is SNEGSKA (reference sequence). The CDR3 loop is CSVYSYNSPLHF. CDR3 DNA sequence: TGCAGTGTTTACTCCTATAATTCACCCCTCCACTTT.

This clonotype was seen ten or more times. The chain employs TRBV14 and TRBJ2-7; a weak D match, TRBD2 (6 bases). The CDR3 is 13 residues long. V was pared by 0 bases and J by 8 bases, with 11 bases between. Germline lookup yields CDR1 SGHDN and CDR2 FVKESK. CDR3 sequence: CASSQEGTLKQYF. The CDR3 DNA reads TGTGCCAGCAGCCAAGAGGGGACTTTAAAGCAGTACTTC.

This clonotype was found a few times. V is TRBV29-1 and J is TRBJ2-3, with 13 nucleotides matching TRBD2. CDR3 size: 15 residues. CDR1 is SQVTM and CDR2 is ANQGSEA in the germline V gene. Trimming took 5 bases from V and 4 from J; bases not matched to a gene: 6. The CDR3 spells CSVLGTSGVADTQYF. The CDR3, as DNA: TGCAGCGTTTTGGGGACTAGCGGGGTGGCAGATACGCAGTATTTT.

V usage is TRBV24-1 and J usage is TRBJ1-5; unclear D gene. V lost 4 bases and J 7 bases, leaving 13 bases between the germline ends. Germline CDR1 KGHDR, CDR2 SFDVKD. The CDR3 runs 14 residues. The DNA for the CDR3 is TGTGCCACCAGTGACCAAGGTTCGGGACAGCCCCAGCATTTT. Protein sequence: CATSDQGSGQPQHF.

This clonotype occurred a few times. J is TRBJ2-5 and V is TRBV3-1; TRBD2 is a possible D gene (5 bases). The V and J ends lost 1 base and 7 bases respectively, with 7 bases between them. CDR3 length: 12 amino acids. Germline assignment: CDR1 LGHDT and CDR2 YNNKEL (reference sequence). This chain's CDR3 is CASSQVEGTQYF. The CDR3, as DNA: TGTGCCAGCAGCCAAGTTGAGGGGACCCAGTACTTC.

This chain links TRBV2 with TRBJ1-5; TRBD1 aligns across 7 bases. Germline CDR1 SNHLY, CDR2 FYNNEI. J lost 2 bases, V lost 3 bases, and 1 base had no gene match. The CDR3 length is 14 residues. The CDR3: CASSDQGGNQPQHF. The DNA of the CDR3 is TGTGCCAGCAGTGACCAGGGGGGCAATCAGCCCCAGCATTTT.

This clonotype was counted a single time. This chain links TRBV20-1 with TRBJ2-5; 10 bases are a match to TRBD1. V lost 4 bases to trimming and J lost 4 bases; unmatched junction nucleotides: 3. This CDR3 spans 13 amino acids. The germline gives CDR1 DFQATT, CDR2 SNEGSKA (reference sequence). The CDR3 coding sequence is TGCAGTGCTACAGACAGGGGGCCAGAGACCCAGTACTTC. Its translation: CSATDRGPETQYF.

This clonotype was found a few times. This chain connects TRBV28 to TRBJ2-1, with D tentatively TRBD1 (6 bases). The CDR3 has 14 amino acids. The germline gives CDR1 MDHEN, CDR2 SYDVKM. V lost 5 bases and J 7 bases, leaving 15 bases between the germline ends. The DNA of the CDR3 is TGTGCCAGCAGTGAGCTACAGGGTCCAAATGAGCAGTTCTTC. It is translated as CASSELQGPNEQFF.

This chain connects TRBV20-1 to TRBJ2-1; 10 bases map to TRBD2. The J segment lost 2 bases and the V segment lost 5 bases, leaving 6 bases of the junction unmatched. This CDR3 spans 15 amino acids. CDR1 DFQATT and CDR2 SNEGSKA come from the germline V gene (reference sequence). The CDR3, as DNA: TGCAGTGCTGGACTAGCGGTGAATACCTACAATGAGCAGTTCTTC. Amino acids: CSAGLAVNTYNEQFF.

The CDR3 nucleotides are TGTGCCAGCAGCCAAGATGGGGCCGGGGAGCTGTTTTTT. It translates to CASSQDGAGELFF. The chain has TRBV3-1 and TRBJ2-2; no reliable D call. The V gene's germline CDR1 is LGHDT and CDR2 YNNKEL (reference sequence). The CDR3 length is 13 residues. Trimming stripped 0 bases from V and 6 bases from J, with 5 bases between.

This clonotype was recorded a few times. The V call is TRBV4-2, the J call TRBJ2-5; TRBD2 aligns across 9 bases. Germline V lookup: CDR1 LGHNA, CDR2 YNFKEQ. The trim removed 1 base at V and 2 bases at J, leaving 8 bases unmatched. The CDR3 consists of 17 residues. DNA of the CDR3: TGTGCCAGCAGCCAAGTGGGTAGCGGGGGACTTCAAGAGACCCAGTACTTC. Translation: CASSQVGSGGLQETQYF.

This clonotype was picked up a small number of times. The rearrangement uses TRBV10-3 and TRBJ2-2; the match to TRBD1 covers 7 bases. V lost 0 bases, J lost 2 bases, and 9 bases stayed unmatched. CDR1 ENHRY and CDR2 SYGVKD come from the germline V gene. The CDR3 spans 18 residues. The CDR3, as DNA: TGTGCCATCAGTGAGTCTCCGGGACAGAAATTTAACACCGGGGAGCTGTTTTTT. Its translation is CAISESPGQKFNTGELFF.

In its sample, this clonotype was seen a few times. V is TRBV6-2 or TRBV6-3 and J is TRBJ2-1; TRBD2 agrees at 12 bases. Germline lookup yields CDR1 MNHEY and CDR2 SVGEGT. The trim removed 4 bases at V and 0 bases at J, leaving 22 bases unmatched. The CDR3 totals 23 residues. This CDR3 reads CASSFSSFSARLAGVNSYNEQFF. The CDR3 DNA is TGTGCCAGCAGTTTCTCGAGTTTTTCCGCTCGACTAGCGGGAGTCAACTCCTACAATGAGCAGTTCTTC.

The chain is built from TRBV7-9 and TRBJ2-1; 7 nucleotides match TRBD1. Trimming at V came to 5 bases and at J to 3 bases, leaving 10 bases not matched to a gene. CDR1 and CDR2 from the germline V gene are SEHNR and FQNEAQ (reference sequence). This CDR3 region has 16 residues. In DNA form, the CDR3 reads TGTGCCAGCAGCCCTCACCAAGGGGGCCGCTACAATGAGCAGTTCTTC. Its protein product is CASSPHQGGRYNEQFF.

This clonotype showed up just a few times. The chain uses TRBV6-1 and TRBJ2-5, with D maybe TRBD1 (5 bases). The CDR3 runs to 14 residues. V was trimmed by 4 bases and J by 5 bases, leaving 14 bases between them. Germline assignment: CDR1 MNHNS and CDR2 SASEGT. CDR3: CASSARQNVETQYF. The CDR3 nucleotides are TGTGCCAGCAGTGCACGACAGAATGTGGAGACCCAGTACTTC.

This clonotype turned up a few times. J is TRBJ2-6 and V is TRBV24-1; D not resolved. V lost 4 bases and J 0 bases, leaving 12 bases between the germline ends. The CDR3 is 17 residues long. The germline V gene encodes CDR1 KGHDR and CDR2 SFDVKD. For the CDR3, the DNA is TGTGCCACCAGTGACCCTCCTCATCGCTCTGGGGCCAACGTCCTGACTTTC. Its protein product is CATSDPPHRSGANVLTF.

Many counts were recorded for this clonotype. The J gene is TRBJ1-1, the V gene TRBV5-1; a weak D match, TRBD1 (6 bases). Germline assignment: CDR1 SGHRS and CDR2 YFSETQ. Trimming took 2 bases from V and 0 from J, leaving 8 bases between them. The CDR3 has 14 residues. The CDR3 region is CASSFDRMNTEAFF. In nucleotides, the CDR3 is TGCGCCAGCAGCTTCGACAGGATGAACACTGAAGCTTTCTTT.

This clonotype showed up just a few times. The chain carries TRBV20-1 and TRBJ1-5; the D is unclear. This CDR3 region has 14 residues. V lost 3 bases and J 0 bases, leaving 9 bases between the germline ends. The germline gives CDR1 DFQATT, CDR2 SNEGSKA (reference sequence). The CDR3 bases are TGCAGTGCTAGGATCCGTTATAGCAATCAGCCCCAGCATTTT. Translated: CSARIRYSNQPQHF.

This chain uses TRBV29-1 with TRBJ2-2; TRBD1 agrees at 9 bases. The CDR3 length is 14 residues. Germline V gene sequence: CDR1 SQVTM, CDR2 ANQGSEA. V shed 5 bases, J shed 7 bases, and the junction held 8 bases outside the gene matches. The CDR3 nucleotides read TGCAGCGTTCGAACAGGGGGCAGGAGCGGGGAGCTGTTTTTT. Its protein is CSVRTGGRSGELFF.